This paragraph reports one T cell receptor beta chain. Antigen unknown. Germline V CDR1 and CDR2: MNHNY, SVGAGI (reference sequence). Trimming stripped 0 bases from V and 10 bases from J, with 15 bases between. This CDR3 region has 14 residues. The data originate from a study of shared clonotypes between healthy human individuals. Study-level information: A donor's plate count was three for CD4 naive and three for CD4 memory; CD8 naive had two and CD8 memory one. Notes on the study in general: Clonotype sharing across a few donors was observed for about 4.8% of naive CD4 clonotypes. Only a few donors were included, so the genetic and exposure-history diversity represented was limited. Naive subsets generally had larger estimated richness than memory subsets.

The method was immunoSEQ multiplex PCR; TCRdb's version includes in-frame clones alone and lacks a portion of them. The profile shows some 2,400,000 clones, approximately 96% of them singletons. The receptor's source is a man aged 18 to 30 in good health. Sequences were obtained from naive CD4+ T cells sorted from blood. Regarding subset: CD45RA+ positively selected. The chain employs TRBV6-6 and TRBJ1-2; D not resolved. The CDR3 DNA sequence: TGTGCCAGCAGTTACTCGATAGGAGAGCTAGTCTACACCTTC. It is translated as CASSYSIGELVYTF.